These 15 T cell receptor beta chains were all obtained from the same sample, sequenced in a study of tumor and adjacent non-tumor tissue in lung cancer. A modified ARM-PCR protocol with three rounds of nested PCR amplified TCRbeta. TCRdb re-called the multiplex PCR reads with MiXCR, one entry per CDR3 protein. The sample records about 80,000 distinct CDR3 sequences, roughly 80% being singletons. RNA was extracted from bulk tissue without any cell sorting. More than 3 cm separated this lung sample from the edge of the tumor. Sequenced sample: distant non-tumor lung tissue. These receptors all come from a man aged 55-75 years with non-small cell lung cancer.

As concerns this clonotype: This CDR3 is missing its conserved last phenylalanine or tryptophan, likely due to a read error. This chain uses TRBV20-1 with TRBJ2-3; D ambiguous. Germline loops: CDR1 DFQATT, CDR2 SNEGSKA (reference sequence). The CDR3 is made up of 14 amino acids. Trimming removed 5 bases at V and 2 bases at J, with 14 bases between. The CDR3 DNA is TGCAGTGCTTCGAGAAATGCCGACACAGATACGCAGTATATT. Its translation: CSASRNADTDTQYI.

The chain has TRBV20-1 and TRBJ2-1; 8 bases are a match to TRBD2. CDR1 is DFQATT, CDR2 SNEGSKA, per germline (reference sequence). After removal of 0 bases from V and 9 bases from J, the junction contained 10 bases not matched to a gene. CDR3 length: 15 amino acids. The CDR3 region has the DNA TGCAGTGCTAGAGATCTAAGACTAGCGTGTACTGAGCAGTTCTTC. Translating it yields CSARDLRLACTEQFF.

Concerning this clonotype itself: A read error may produce the germline difference seen at one junction end. The V gene is TRBV30, the J gene TRBJ2-3; 7 bases are a match to TRBD2. The V gene's germline CDR1 is GTSNPN and CDR2 SVGIG (reference sequence). The CDR3 has 17 amino acids. The CDR3 spells CAWSVGAGLGPTDTQYF. The CDR3 nucleotides read TGTGCCTGGAGTGTCGGAGCGGGATTGGGCCCCACAGATACGCAATATTTT.

The rearrangement uses TRBV12-3 or TRBV12-4 and TRBJ1-1; no reliable D call. The CDR3 consists of 16 residues. Trimming pared 8 bases from V and 0 bases from J, leaving 19 bases between. The CDR3 DNA sequence: TGTGCCAGCGGTATGGTAGGATTAGGGATGAACACTGAAGCTTTCTTT. Translation gives CASGMVGLGMNTEAFF.

As to this clonotype: The conserved phenylalanine or tryptophan normally closing the CDR3 is absent here, so this likely arose from a read error. The chain is built from TRBV19 and TRBJ2-6; unclear D gene. V was pared by 2 bases and J by 0 bases, with 5 bases between. Germline CDR1 is LNHDA and CDR2 is SQIVND (reference sequence). This CDR3 has 15 residues. CDR3 loop: CASSILHSGANVLTL. The CDR3 bases are TGTGCCAGTAGTATATTACACTCTGGGGCCAACGTCCTGACTTTA.

Comments on this clonotype: Sequence at one end of the junction differs from germline and may be a read error. V and J are TRBV11-2 and TRBJ2-5, with TRBD2 as a possible D gene (6 bases). The CDR3 totals 15 residues. Germline values: CDR1 SGHAT, CDR2 FQNNGV. CDR3 amino acids: CASSLDQTGRESQYF. The CDR3 DNA reads as TGTGCCAGCAGCTTGGATCAGACCGGACGGGAGTCCCAGTATTTC.

This clonotype was detected ten times or more. V usage is TRBV4-3 and J usage is TRBJ2-1, with TRBD2 as a possible D gene (5 bases). Germline CDR1 is LGHNA and CDR2 is YSLEER. The V gene lost 4 bases and the J gene lost 7 bases, with 14 bases spanning the gap. The CDR3 covers 14 residues. The CDR3 DNA reads as TGCGCCAGCAGCCTCGGCCAGCGGTGGAATGAGCAGTTCTTC. Translated, it gives CASSLGQRWNEQFF.

Regarding this clonotype: Germline and junction disagree at one end, which may indicate a read error. This CDR3 is CATSSWTGGYNQPQHF. CDR3 bases: TGTGCCACCAGTTCGTGGACAGGGGGCTACAATCAGCCCCAGCATTTT. The gene calls are TRBV28 and TRBJ1-5; 11 nucleotides align to TRBD1. The germline V gene encodes CDR1 MDHEN and CDR2 SYDVKM. The CDR3 totals 16 residues.

Details on this clonotype: One end of the junction varies from germline; a read error may be responsible. The J gene is TRBJ2-3, the V gene TRBV5-4; 10 positions match TRBD2. Per germline, CDR1 SGHNT and CDR2 YYREEE (reference sequence). This CDR3 comprises 16 residues. DNA for the CDR3: TGTGCCTGCAGCTTGTGTGCTAGCGGGAGTAGTGATACGCAGTATTTT. This codes for CACSLCASGSSDTQYF.

This clonotype was counted a single time. At one end the junction does not follow the germline gene, possibly because of a read error. The chain carries TRBV6-5 and TRBJ1-5, with D possibly being TRBD1 (6 bases). The CDR3 consists of 15 residues. Per germline, CDR1 MNHEY and CDR2 SVGAGI. The CDR3: CASSYSSQGSQPQHF. The CDR3 DNA is TGTGCCAGTAGTTACAGTTCACAGGGTAGTCAGCCCCAGCATTTT.

To note about this clonotype: Since a much larger clone is just one base distant, this may be a read error. The chain employs TRBV20-1 and TRBJ2-4; D might be TRBD1 or TRBD2, each matching 5 bases. The V end was cut by 7 bases, the J end by 4 bases, with 14 bases between. There are 13 residues in the CDR3. Germline CDR1 reads DFQATT; CDR2 reads SNEGSKA (reference sequence). The CDR3 coding sequence is TGCAGTGGGAGGACATGGTCGAAAAACATTCAGTACTTC. It translates to CSGRTWSKNIQYF.

V usage is TRBV30 and J usage is TRBJ2-7, with D possibly being TRBD2 (5 bases). Germline CDR1 GTSNPN, CDR2 SVGIG (reference sequence). CDR3 size: 12 residues. Trimming took 1 base from V and 6 from J, leaving 10 bases between them. The CDR3: CAWSGTHGEQYV. In DNA, the CDR3 is TGTGCCTGGAGTGGGACTCACGGCGAGCAGTACGTC.

A note on this clonotype: Lacking the conserved final phenylalanine or tryptophan, this CDR3 likely reflects a read error. It is unclear where the CDR3 begins or ends on the DNA, so no DNA is shown, and the CDR3 is as TCRdb lists it. The rearrangement uses TRBV12-3 or TRBV12-4 and TRBJ2-5; TRBD1, the D gene given by the table, was not confirmed from the DNA. The CDR3 is 14 amino acids long, termini counted. The CDR3 sequence: CANGQGGGSETRYL.

CDR3 DNA: TGTGCCAGCAGTGATGGTTCGTCCCGAGGTGAAAAACTGTTTTTT. Amino acids: CASSDGSSRGEKLFF. The chain combines TRBV11-1 with TRBJ1-4; D gene unclear. CDR1 is SGHAT, CDR2 FQDESV, per germline (reference sequence). The CDR3 totals 15 residues. The V end was cut by 6 bases, the J end by 7 bases, with 18 bases between.

Here the CDR3 DNA reads TGTGCCTGGAGTGTACAACTAGCCATCTACGAGCAGTACTTC. Its translation: CAWSVQLAIYEQYF. The chain links TRBV30 to TRBJ2-7, with D possibly TRBD2 on 6 matching bases. V was cut by 0 bases and J by 3 bases, with 12 bases left in between. Germline lookup yields CDR1 GTSNPN and CDR2 SVGIG (reference sequence). This CDR3 region has 14 residues.